The 3 T cell receptor beta chains below come from one sample, sequenced in a study of blood T cells in healthy people across ages. Sample-barcoded 5' priming and a J-beta primer mix drove a second PCR of about 7 to 11 cycles. TCRdb reanalysed the 5' RACE reads using MiXCR and keeps one entry per CDR3 protein. The table has more than 900,000 distinct CDR3 sequences, approximately 26% seen once. These data were also reused for a study on T cells of mothers and their children.

The material sequenced was blood. These receptors all stem from a girl aged 2 to 9 in good health.

V gene TRBV20-1 combines with J gene TRBJ2-2; possibly TRBD1 for D (7 bases). Germline CDR1 and CDR2: DFQATT and SNEGSKA (reference sequence). The V end was cut by 0 bases, the J end by 4 bases, with 15 bases between. There are 16 residues in the CDR3. DNA of the CDR3: TGCAGTGCTAGAGATCGTCAGGGGGGTCTCACCGGGGAGCTGTTTTTT. Protein sequence: CSARDRQGGLTGELFF.

This clonotype showed up just a few times. The chain is built from TRBV7-9 and TRBJ2-1; D gene ambiguous. CDR3 length equals 13 residues. V shed 1 base and J shed 9 bases, with 10 bases lying between them. The germline V gene encodes CDR1 SEHNR and CDR2 FQNEAQ (reference sequence). CDR3 sequence (DNA): TGTGCCAGCAGCTTAGAGGAATGGGGTGAGCAGTTCTTC. Amino acid sequence: CASSLEEWGEQFF.

The chain employs TRBV4-2 and TRBJ2-1; D could derive from TRBD1 or TRBD2 (5 bases each). This CDR3 has 12 amino acids. In germline, CDR1 is LGHNA, CDR2 YNFKEQ. Between the trimmed V and J ends, which lost 7 bases and 10 bases, there was a span of 14 bases. The CDR3 DNA is TGTGCCAGCACTTCTCCTGGGGGAGAGCAGTTCTTC. This codes for CASTSPGGEQFF.